Following are 12 T cell receptor beta chains from one sample sequenced in a study of blood T cell repertoires in COVID-19. Only in-frame clones appear in the TCRdb table, and some are missing; sequencing was by immunoSEQ multiplex PCR. This sample has more than 50,000 clones, with just under 80% found just once. Sequencing was carried out using peripheral blood. Every receptor here comes from a human donor in a cohort sampled during active COVID-19.

This chain connects TRBV7-9 to TRBJ1-2; no clear D gene. Trimming took off 7 bases at V and 5 bases at J, with 23 bases between the two ends. Germline V lookup: CDR1 SEHNR, CDR2 FQNEAQ (reference sequence). This CDR3 is built from 16 residues. The CDR3 is CASTQSGRSQGYGYTF. Here the CDR3 DNA reads TGTGCCAGCACCCAAAGCGGTCGGTCCCAAGGTTATGGCTACACCTTC.

J is TRBJ2-5 and V is TRBV5-1; TRBD1 matches at 8 bases. Per germline, CDR1 SGHRS and CDR2 YFSETQ. The CDR3 totals 12 residues. J was trimmed by 5 bases and V by 5 bases; bases with no gene match: 2. The CDR3 sequence is CASRRTGETQYF. The CDR3 coding sequence is TGCGCCAGCAGAAGGACAGGGGAGACCCAGTACTTC.

Note on this clone: The junction does not match germline at one end; this may be a read error. J is TRBJ2-7 and V is TRBV5-6; D might be TRBD2 (5 bases). The CDR3 spans 12 residues. The germline gives CDR1 SGHDT, CDR2 YYEEEE. CDR3 in DNA: TGTGCCAGCAGGTTGGGTCGGGGCGAGCAGTACTTC. Translation gives CASRLGRGEQYF.

This clone has just a few counts. The rearrangement joins TRBV15 to TRBJ2-7; 7 bases agree with TRBD2. The CDR3 covers 17 residues. V shed 3 bases and J 0 bases; nucleotides not matched to a gene: 11. Germline CDR1 and CDR2: LNHNV and YYDKDF (reference sequence). This CDR3 reads CATSSLKSAGVSYEQYF. DNA of the CDR3: TGTGCCACCAGCAGTTTAAAATCGGCGGGAGTCTCCTACGAGCAGTACTTC.

The J gene is TRBJ2-7, the V gene TRBV27, with D tentatively TRBD1 (6 bases). With 2 bases removed from V and 0 bases from J, the gap between germline ends came to 14 bases. Germline CDR1 and CDR2: MNHEY and SMNVEV (reference sequence). This CDR3 is built from 16 residues. For the CDR3, the DNA is TGTGCCAGCAGTTTAAAAACAGGGTTTATCTCCTACGAGCAGTACTTC. Translated: CASSLKTGFISYEQYF.

This chain uses TRBV5-8 with TRBJ2-3; D possibly corresponds to TRBD1 (5 bases). With 3 bases removed from V and 4 bases from J, the gap between germline ends came to 9 bases. The CDR3 totals 13 residues. Germline lookup yields CDR1 SGHTS and CDR2 YDEGEE. The CDR3, as DNA: TGTGCCAGCAGCTCAGTCAGGGCAGATACGCAGTATTTT. It translates to CASSSVRADTQYF.

V usage is TRBV6-7 and J usage is TRBJ1-2; the D gene is possibly TRBD1 (5 bases). TRBV6-7 is designated an ORF whose function remains uncertain. V lost 0 bases to trimming and J lost 2 bases, with 7 bases between them. The CDR3 is made up of 14 amino acids. Here the CDR3 reads CASSYSRQNYGYTF. The DNA of the CDR3 is TGTGCCAGCAGTTACTCGAGACAGAACTATGGCTACACCTTC.

V usage is TRBV7-8 and J usage is TRBJ2-7; 7 bases fit TRBD2. The germline V gene encodes CDR1 SGHVS and CDR2 FQNEAQ. The V and J ends lost 6 bases and 3 bases, in that order; junction bases with no gene match: 8. This CDR3 region has 14 residues. This CDR3 is CASRPLAAVYEQYF. Written as DNA, the CDR3 is TGTGCCAGCAGACCCCTAGCGGCAGTCTACGAGCAGTACTTC.

The genes are TRBV6-2 or TRBV6-3 and TRBJ2-1; 8 positions agree with TRBD2. CDR3 size: 17 residues. V shed 0 bases and J 5 bases; nucleotides not matched to a gene: 9. Germline V gene data show CDR1 as MNHEY and CDR2 as SVGEGT. The DNA of the CDR3 is TGTGCCAGCAGTTACTCCCCGGGGGGGAGACAAAACAATGAGCAGTTCTTC. The encoded protein is CASSYSPGGRQNNEQFF.

V gene TRBV3-1 (or the pseudogene TRBV3-2) combines with J gene TRBJ1-1; a possible D gene is TRBD1 (6 bases). Deletions cut 0 bases from V and 4 bases from J, with 27 bases between. Germline CDR1 LGHDT, CDR2 YNNKEL (reference sequence). There are 20 residues in the CDR3. The CDR3 sequence is CASSQDCKHQGPGAGTEAFF. The CDR3 nucleotides read TGTGCCAGCAGCCAAGATTGTAAGCACCAGGGGCCCGGGGCGGGCACTGAAGCTTTCTTT.

The chain uses TRBV7-3 and TRBJ2-2; 11 bases agree with TRBD2. V lost 2 bases and J lost 4; bases outside the gene matches: 0. The germline CDR1 and CDR2 sequences are SGHTA and FQGTGA. This CDR3 has 15 residues. As DNA, the CDR3 is TGTGCCAGCAGCTTAGGACTAGCGGGCACCGGGGAGCTGTTTTTT. Its translation: CASSLGLAGTGELFF.

The rearrangement joins TRBV5-1 to TRBJ2-1; 11 bases are shared with TRBD1. This CDR3 comprises 15 residues. Germline-derived CDR1 and CDR2 are SGHRS and YFSETQ. Trimming removed 5 bases from V and 9 bases from J; junction bases left unmatched: 10. CDR3 sequence reads: CASRAGTGGLGEQFF. The CDR3 nucleotides are TGCGCCAGCAGGGCCGGGACAGGGGGGCTAGGTGAGCAGTTCTTC.